These T cell receptor beta chains were read from a single sample in a study of blood T cell repertoires in COVID-19. Sequencing was performed with immunoSEQ multiplex PCR; in TCRdb, only in-frame clones are kept and a portion is missing. This sample carries about 160,000 clones, 70% to 85% of them seen once, and the ten largest clones take about a fifth. Sequencing used peripheral blood. The receptors shown here come from an elderly woman with acute or convalescent COVID-19. Both conserved end residues are part of each CDR3. Each record gives: CDR3 DNA, CDR3 protein, J gene, D gene, clone size, V gene. The D gene is left open where the match is weak. A clone size is listed for some rows: how often the clone was seen (once, few, many), or a class if it is expanded.

cdr3_nt: TGCGCCAGCAGCTTGGATCAAGACCTAGACTACACCTTC
cdr3_aa: CASSLDQDLDYTF
j_call: TRBJ1-2
d_call: .
clone_size: .
v_call: TRBV5-1

cdr3_nt: TGTGCCAGCAGCACCGCCACAGGACCCTCTGGAAACACCATATATTTT
cdr3_aa: CASSTATGPSGNTIYF
j_call: TRBJ1-3
d_call: .
clone_size: .
v_call: TRBV5-4

cdr3_nt: TGTGCCAGCAGTTCGCCTATTGGGCTCTATGGCTACACCTTC
cdr3_aa: CASSSPIGLYGYTF
j_call: TRBJ1-2
d_call: .
clone_size: .
v_call: TRBV6-2/TRBV6-3

cdr3_nt: TGTGCCAGCAGTTACACAGACAGGGAAAGCACCATATATTTT
cdr3_aa: CASSYTDRESTIYF
j_call: TRBJ1-3
d_call: TRBD1
clone_size: .
v_call: TRBV6-6

cdr3_nt: TGTGCCACCAGCAAAAATACAGGGGGCACTGAAGCTTTCTTT
cdr3_aa: CATSKNTGGTEAFF
j_call: TRBJ1-1
d_call: TRBD1
clone_size: many
v_call: TRBV15

cdr3_nt: TGCGCCAGCAGCCCCCGGGACAGGGAGGGCGTTGGCTACACCTTC
cdr3_aa: CASSPRDREGVGYTF
j_call: TRBJ1-2
d_call: TRBD1
clone_size: .
v_call: TRBV4-1

cdr3_nt: TGTGCCAGCAGCTTTGGACAGCTCACTGAAGCTTTCTTT
cdr3_aa: CASSFGQLTEAFF
j_call: TRBJ1-1
d_call: .
clone_size: .
v_call: TRBV11-2

cdr3_nt: TGTGCCAGCAGCACAGAGATCTATGGCTACACCTTC
cdr3_aa: CASSTEIYGYTF
j_call: TRBJ1-2
d_call: .
clone_size: .
v_call: TRBV5-6

cdr3_nt: TGTGCCAGCAGCAACAAAGAGACTCAGACAGCTTTTCCCCCTCTCTACGAGCAGTACTTC
cdr3_aa: CASSNKETQTAFPPLYEQYF
j_call: TRBJ2-7
d_call: .
clone_size: .
v_call: TRBV21-1

cdr3_nt: TGCGCCAGCAGCGAAAGAGGGGGCCCCGGTCAGCCCCAGCATTTT
cdr3_aa: CASSERGGPGQPQHF
j_call: TRBJ1-5
d_call: TRBD1
clone_size: .
v_call: TRBV5-1

cdr3_nt: TGCGCCAGCACCCCGGTCGCGGGTCAGACGGCACACGAAGCTTTCTTT
cdr3_aa: CASTPVAGQTAHEAFF
j_call: TRBJ1-1
d_call: .
clone_size: .
v_call: TRBV4-1

cdr3_nt: TGTGCCAGCAGCGTAGATCGGGCGCGGGGCTATGGCTACACCTTC
cdr3_aa: CASSVDRARGYGYTF
j_call: TRBJ1-2
d_call: .
clone_size: .
v_call: TRBV9

cdr3_nt: TGTGCCAGCAGCCCCCACTGGGACAGGGGGCGAGAGCAGTACTTC
cdr3_aa: CASSPHWDRGREQYF
j_call: TRBJ2-7
d_call: TRBD1
clone_size: once
v_call: TRBV6-2/TRBV6-3

cdr3_nt: TGCGCCAGCAGCTTGAATACGGGGGGCCAAGAGACCCAGTACTTC
cdr3_aa: CASSLNTGGQETQYF
j_call: TRBJ2-5
d_call: TRBD2
clone_size: few
v_call: TRBV5-1

cdr3_nt: TGTGCCAGTAGTACCCTGGACAGGGGCAAGGAAGCTTTCTTT
cdr3_aa: CASSTLDRGKEAFF
j_call: TRBJ1-1
d_call: TRBD1
clone_size: .
v_call: TRBV19

cdr3_nt: TGTGCCAGCAGCCAAGATCATGGACAGACCTCCGAGGGTTCACCCCTCCACTTT
cdr3_aa: CASSQDHGQTSEGSPLHF
j_call: TRBJ1-6
d_call: .
clone_size: .
v_call: TRBV4-2

cdr3_nt: TGCGCCAGCAGCTTGTTCAGGGGGCGAGACAATGAGCAGTTCTTC
cdr3_aa: CASSLFRGRDNEQFF
j_call: TRBJ2-1
d_call: TRBD1
clone_size: .
v_call: TRBV5-1

cdr3_nt: TGCGCCAGCAGTGAAAAACTTAGGTCGGGTGAGCAGTTCTTC
cdr3_aa: CASSEKLRSGEQFF
j_call: TRBJ2-1
d_call: .
clone_size: .
v_call: TRBV10-1

cdr3_nt: TGTGCCAGTAGTATAGCTGGGAGAGATACGCAGTATTTT
cdr3_aa: CASSIAGRDTQYF
j_call: TRBJ2-3
d_call: .
clone_size: once
v_call: TRBV19

cdr3_nt: TGTGCCAGCAGTTACCTTGGAGGGTCCTACAATGAGCAGTTCTTC
cdr3_aa: CASSYLGGSYNEQFF
j_call: TRBJ2-1
d_call: .
clone_size: .
v_call: TRBV6-2/TRBV6-3

cdr3_nt: TGCGCCAGCAGCCCCCCAGCGGGAGCGCAGTTCTTC
cdr3_aa: CASSPPAGAQFF
j_call: TRBJ2-1
d_call: TRBD2
clone_size: .
v_call: TRBV4-1

cdr3_nt: TGTGCCATCAGGACCGGACAGGGGGCCGTGGCTGAAGCTTTCTTT
cdr3_aa: CAIRTGQGAVAEAFF
j_call: TRBJ1-1
d_call: TRBD1
clone_size: .
v_call: TRBV10-3

cdr3_nt: TGCGCCAGCAGCGGCACAGGGGAAACTAATGAAAAACTGTTTTTT
cdr3_aa: CASSGTGETNEKLFF
j_call: TRBJ1-4
d_call: TRBD1
clone_size: .
v_call: TRBV5-1

cdr3_nt: TGTGCCAGTAGTATCCCACATGGGGCCTATGGCTACACCTTC
cdr3_aa: CASSIPHGAYGYTF
j_call: TRBJ1-2
d_call: .
clone_size: .
v_call: TRBV19

cdr3_nt: TGTGCCAGCAGCCCCGCTCCCGGGAGCTCCTACGAGCAGTACTTC
cdr3_aa: CASSPAPGSSYEQYF
j_call: TRBJ2-7
d_call: .
clone_size: once
v_call: TRBV5-5

cdr3_nt: TGTGCCAGTAGTCAACAGGGGTACGAAAAACTGTTTTTT
cdr3_aa: CASSQQGYEKLFF
j_call: TRBJ1-4
d_call: TRBD1
clone_size: once
v_call: TRBV19

cdr3_nt: TGTGCCAGCAGCCAAGGGCCAGGGTTTGGCTACACCTTC
cdr3_aa: CASSQGPGFGYTF
j_call: TRBJ1-2
d_call: .
clone_size: once
v_call: TRBV4-2

cdr3_nt: TGTGCCAGCAGTGGAACGGGGAATCAGCCCCAGCATTTT
cdr3_aa: CASSGTGNQPQHF
j_call: TRBJ1-5
d_call: .
clone_size: .
v_call: TRBV2

cdr3_nt: TGTGCCAGCAGTTACCAGCGGGGATACTCCTACGAGCAGTACTTC
cdr3_aa: CASSYQRGYSYEQYF
j_call: TRBJ2-7
d_call: TRBD2
clone_size: .
v_call: TRBV6-5

cdr3_nt: TGTGCCAGCGAGGGCCGCTTCAATGAGCAGTTCTTC
cdr3_aa: CASEGRFNEQFF
j_call: TRBJ2-1
d_call: .
clone_size: .
v_call: TRBV9

cdr3_nt: TGCAGCGCCGCCCAGACAGGCCGGGCCAAAAACATTCAGTACTTC
cdr3_aa: CSAAQTGRAKNIQYF
j_call: TRBJ2-4
d_call: .
clone_size: .
v_call: TRBV29-1

cdr3_nt: TGCAGCGTTGAGGTCAGGACTTATGGCTACACCTTC
cdr3_aa: CSVEVRTYGYTF
j_call: TRBJ1-2
d_call: .
clone_size: .
v_call: TRBV29-1

cdr3_nt: TGTGCCAGCAGTTATACTGGCGGGAGGGCACGAGAGACCCAGTACTTC
cdr3_aa: CASSYTGGRARETQYF
j_call: TRBJ2-5
d_call: TRBD2
clone_size: .
v_call: TRBV6-2/TRBV6-3

cdr3_nt: TGTGCCAGCAGAGGGGACAGGTTATACGAGCAGTACTTC
cdr3_aa: CASRGDRLYEQYF
j_call: TRBJ2-7
d_call: TRBD1
clone_size: once
v_call: TRBV6-5

cdr3_nt: TGTGCCAGCAGCTTGGCCGGGACTAGCGTAGGAAAGACCCAGTACTTC
cdr3_aa: CASSLAGTSVGKTQYF
j_call: TRBJ2-5
d_call: TRBD2
clone_size: .
v_call: TRBV7-2

cdr3_nt: TGTGCCATCAAACAGGGTACAGATACGCAGTATTTT
cdr3_aa: CAIKQGTDTQYF
j_call: TRBJ2-3
d_call: .
clone_size: .
v_call: TRBV10-3

cdr3_nt: TGTGCCAGCAGCCTAGAGCGGGTGTACCTCCACTTT
cdr3_aa: CASSLERVYLHF
j_call: TRBJ1-6
d_call: .
clone_size: .
v_call: TRBV7-2

cdr3_nt: TGTGCCAGCAGCCAGCGGGAGAGACACACAGATACGCAGTATTTT
cdr3_aa: CASSQRERHTDTQYF
j_call: TRBJ2-3
d_call: TRBD2
clone_size: .
v_call: TRBV7-6

cdr3_nt: TGTGCCAGTAGCACCTACGGGACTAACTACGAGCAGTACTTC
cdr3_aa: CASSTYGTNYEQYF
j_call: TRBJ2-7
d_call: TRBD2
clone_size: .
v_call: TRBV19

cdr3_nt: TGCGCCAGCAGTCAGGCAGCGGGCACAGATACGCAGTATTTT
cdr3_aa: CASSQAAGTDTQYF
j_call: TRBJ2-3
d_call: .
clone_size: .
v_call: TRBV23-1

cdr3_nt: TGTGCCAGCAGCTTGGGAGTTGACAATGAGCAGTTCTTC
cdr3_aa: CASSLGVDNEQFF
j_call: TRBJ2-1
d_call: .
clone_size: .
v_call: TRBV7-2

cdr3_nt: TGTGCCAGCAGCCAAGGGGCAGCTCTTGGCTACACCTTC
cdr3_aa: CASSQGAALGYTF
j_call: TRBJ1-2
d_call: .
clone_size: .
v_call: TRBV4-2

cdr3_nt: TGCGCCAGCAGCTGGGGACCGGGACAACAGTACGAGCAGTACTTC
cdr3_aa: CASSWGPGQQYEQYF
j_call: TRBJ2-7
d_call: .
clone_size: .
v_call: TRBV5-1

cdr3_nt: TGTGCCAGCAGTTTATCTCGAAGTGAGAGCAATCAGCCCCAGCATTTT
cdr3_aa: CASSLSRSESNQPQHF
j_call: TRBJ1-5
d_call: .
clone_size: few
v_call: TRBV27

cdr3_nt: TGTGCCAGCAGCTCCCGCCGGGACAGTTTATCTTACTCTGGAAACACCATATATTTT
cdr3_aa: CASSSRRDSLSYSGNTIYF
j_call: TRBJ1-3
d_call: TRBD1
clone_size: .
v_call: TRBV7-8